A selection of T cell receptor beta chains follows, all from one sample in a study of blood T cell repertoires in COVID-19. The method was immunoSEQ multiplex PCR; TCRdb's version includes in-frame clones alone and lacks a portion of them. This sample has roughly 200,000 clones; just under 90% occur once, and the top ten carry 1.2%. Material for sequencing was PBMCs or T cells enriched from blood (not recorded which). The receptors were gathered from a man aged 25-40 years who had recovered from COVID-19. Each CDR3 is given with its conserved first and last residue. D genes are given only for firm matches. Clone sizes are given selectively: once, few, many, or a class where the clone is expanded.

V,D,J,size,CDR3,DNA
TRBV10-3,TRBD1,TRBJ2-7,.,CAIRPGQAPTGYEQYF,TGTGCCATCAGGCCGGGACAGGCCCCAACGGGTTACGAGCAGTACTTC
TRBV30,.,TRBJ1-1,.,CAWSPLSWQVNTEAFF,TGTGCCTGGAGCCCCCTTTCGTGGCAGGTGAACACTGAAGCTTTCTTT
TRBV19,TRBD2,TRBJ2-5,.,CASSIGLAGVETQYF,TGTGCCAGTAGTATAGGACTAGCGGGAGTTGAGACCCAGTACTTC
TRBV11-2,TRBD1,TRBJ1-1,.,CASSLGPLTGGGTEAFF,TGTGCCAGCAGCTTAGGCCCTCTGACAGGGGGAGGCACTGAAGCTTTCTTT
TRBV6-5,TRBD1,TRBJ1-2,.,CASSPGQSGYTF,TGTGCCAGCAGTCCGGGACAGTCCGGCTACACCTTC
TRBV6-5,TRBD1,TRBJ1-2,once,CATYRGDGYTF,TGTGCCACCTACAGGGGGGATGGCTACACCTTC
TRBV29-1,TRBD1,TRBJ1-2,.,CSVDRDNYGYTF,TGCAGCGTCGACAGGGATAACTATGGCTACACCTTC
TRBV6-2/TRBV6-3,.,TRBJ2-7,.,CASSYVLAFYEQYF,TGTGCCAGCAGTTACGTCCTAGCTTTCTACGAGCAGTACTTC
TRBV12-3/TRBV12-4,TRBD1,TRBJ1-5,.,CASSLQGDQPQHF,TGTGCCAGCAGTTTACAGGGGGATCAGCCCCAGCATTTT
TRBV25-1,.,TRBJ2-3,.,CASSVTSSTDTQYF,TGTGCCAGCAGTGTGACATCTAGCACAGATACGCAGTATTTT
TRBV11-2,.,TRBJ2-7,.,CASSLVTAVYEQYF,TGTGCCAGCAGCTTAGTAACAGCTGTTTACGAGCAGTACTTC
TRBV6-2/TRBV6-3,.,TRBJ1-4,.,CASSYQGHPNEKLFF,TGTGCCAGCAGTTACCAGGGACACCCTAATGAAAAACTGTTTTTT
TRBV12-3/TRBV12-4,.,TRBJ2-2,once,CASRQTTVGELFF,TGTGCCAGCAGGCAAACTACCGTCGGGGAGCTGTTTTTT